The present T cell receptor beta chain was sequenced within a study of Ad26.COV2.S vaccination and SARS-CoV-2 variants. Study-wide context: A COV1001 Ad26.COV2.S trial-arm participant provided the sample. Dosing was one shot or two shots 56 days apart.

Trimming shortened V by 1 base and J by 7 bases, and 14 bases separated the two germline ends. Germline V lookup: CDR1 MDHEN, CDR2 SYDVKM. The CDR3 is made up of 14 amino acids. Study-level findings and limits: Similar non-spike TCR breadth was seen in vaccine and placebo recipients. Reports say spike-specific CD8+ and CD4+ T cell responses covered substantial breadth after vaccination.

Sample treatment: some 19 received Ad26.COV2.S at low or high dose, single or two shots; about five received placebo; per-sample allocation not given. Day 63 following the first vaccine or placebo injection was when the samples were taken. Comment on this clone: What it binds is unknown.

Method: immunoSEQ multiplex PCR; TCRdb's copy keeps in-frame clones and lacks some. The repertoire has roughly 420,000 clones, about 88% of them found once; the top ten carry just over 2.5%. The clonotype comes from a person between 18 and 65 years old who received the Ad26.COV2.S COVID-19 vaccine or a placebo. This material consisted of peripheral blood, taken in a trial of Ad26.COV2.S vaccine versus placebo. V is TRBV28 and J is TRBJ2-7, with D maybe TRBD2 (7 bases). CDR3 DNA sequence: TGTGCCAGCAGTTTATTTGCGGGGGCGGGGGAGCAGTACTTC. It specifies CASSLFAGAGEQYF.